These T cell receptor beta chains were read from a single sample in a study of beta chain features in type 1 diabetes. The protocol was immunoSEQ multiplex PCR, while the TCRdb copy is restricted to in-frame clones and leaves out a portion. The sample yields approximately 140,000 clones, roughly 9.7% seen once. Sequencing was done on a sample of central memory CD4+ T cells from blood. The receptor source for this set is a woman aged 40 to 50 in good health. CDR3s include the opening cysteine and the closing phenylalanine or tryptophan. The D gene is left open where the match is weak. Part of the rows lack a size; the others show once, few, many or a class for expanded clones.

v_call: TRBV9; j_call: TRBJ1-1; clone_size: -; d_call: -; cdr3_nt: TGTGCCAGCAGCCGAACAGTGAACACTGAAGCTTTCTTT; cdr3_aa: CASSRTVNTEAFF
v_call: TRBV6-5; j_call: TRBJ1-1; clone_size: few; d_call: -; cdr3_nt: TGTGCCAGCAGTGCACAGGACAACACTGAAGCTTTCTTT; cdr3_aa: CASSAQDNTEAFF
v_call: TRBV27; j_call: TRBJ1-1; clone_size: few; d_call: -; cdr3_nt: TGTGCCAGCAGTTTATCGGCAGGGGCGAACACTGAAGCTTTCTTT; cdr3_aa: CASSLSAGANTEAFF
v_call: TRBV5-6; j_call: TRBJ1-4; clone_size: -; d_call: -; cdr3_nt: TGTGCCAGCAGCTTGGAGGTTTTTCGAAGCGGCGAAAAACTGTTTTTT; cdr3_aa: CASSLEVFRSGEKLFF
v_call: TRBV10-3; j_call: TRBJ1-5; clone_size: few; d_call: TRBD1; cdr3_nt: TGTGCCATCAGAGGGACAGGGACACATCAGCCCCAGCATTTT; cdr3_aa: CAIRGTGTHQPQHF
v_call: TRBV7-9; j_call: TRBJ1-1; clone_size: -; d_call: -; cdr3_nt: TGTGCCAGCAGCTTAACAGGGCCGACTGAAGCTTTCTTT; cdr3_aa: CASSLTGPTEAFF
v_call: TRBV28; j_call: TRBJ1-5; clone_size: few; d_call: -; cdr3_nt: TGTGCCAGCACCGGGGGCAATCAGCCCCAGCATTTT; cdr3_aa: CASTGGNQPQHF
v_call: TRBV4-3; j_call: TRBJ2-1; clone_size: -; d_call: TRBD2; cdr3_nt: TGCGCCAGCAGCCGCGACCTGACTAGCGGGGGGAGCTCCTACAATGAGCAGTTCTTC; cdr3_aa: CASSRDLTSGGSSYNEQFF
v_call: TRBV7-8; j_call: TRBJ2-6; clone_size: -; d_call: TRBD1; cdr3_nt: TGTGCCAGCAGCACCCGACAGGGGGCTGGGGCCAACGTCCTGACTTTC; cdr3_aa: CASSTRQGAGANVLTF
v_call: TRBV27; j_call: TRBJ1-5; clone_size: -; d_call: -; cdr3_nt: TGTGCCAGCAGTTCCGAAGTTCGGGGGCCCCAGCATTTT; cdr3_aa: CASSSEVRGPQHF
v_call: TRBV5-4; j_call: TRBJ1-2; clone_size: few; d_call: TRBD1; cdr3_nt: TGTGCCAGCAGCCGAAGGACAGGGCAAGACTATGGCTACACCTTC; cdr3_aa: CASSRRTGQDYGYTF
v_call: TRBV9; j_call: TRBJ2-7; clone_size: few; d_call: TRBD1; cdr3_nt: TGTGCCAGCAGCGGTCGACAGGGGGCTACGTACGAGCAGTACTTC; cdr3_aa: CASSGRQGATYEQYF